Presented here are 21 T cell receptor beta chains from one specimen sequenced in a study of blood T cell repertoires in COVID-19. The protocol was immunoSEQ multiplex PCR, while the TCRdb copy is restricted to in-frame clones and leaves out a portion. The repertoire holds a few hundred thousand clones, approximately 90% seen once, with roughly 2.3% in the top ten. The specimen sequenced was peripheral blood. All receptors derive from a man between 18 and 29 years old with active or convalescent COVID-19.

This CDR3 reads CASSPPIIAGGPVDQYF. The CDR3 nucleotides read TGTGCCAGCTCACCACCGATTATCGCGGGAGGACCCGTAGATCAGTATTTT. The gene calls are TRBV18 and TRBJ2-3; 8 bases are shared with TRBD2. Germline lookup yields CDR1 KGHSH and CDR2 LQKENI. Trimming at V came to 0 bases and at J to 12 bases, leaving 17 bases not matched to a gene. The CDR3 runs to 17 residues.

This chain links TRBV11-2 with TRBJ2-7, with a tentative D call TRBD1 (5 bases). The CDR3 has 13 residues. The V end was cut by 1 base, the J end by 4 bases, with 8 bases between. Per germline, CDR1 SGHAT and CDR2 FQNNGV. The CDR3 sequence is CASSLGQRYEQYF. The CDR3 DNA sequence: TGTGCCAGCAGCTTAGGACAGAGATACGAGCAGTACTTC.

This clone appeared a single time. CDR3 residues: CASRPPLSAENSYNEQFF. For the CDR3, the DNA is TGTGCAAGTCGCCCCCCTTTGTCAGCGGAGAACTCCTACAATGAGCAGTTCTTC. J is TRBJ2-1 and V is TRBV12-2; the table names TRBD2, a call not compared with the DNA. TRBV12-2 is annotated as a pseudogene. This CDR3 is 18 amino acids long.

This CDR3 is CASSRDDTEAFF. The CDR3 nucleotides are TGTGCCAGCAGCCGGGATGACACTGAAGCTTTCTTT. The chain recombines TRBV25-1 with TRBJ1-1; D is ambiguous. The germline V gene has CDR1 MGHDK and CDR2 SYGVNS. Trimming took off 6 bases at V and 3 bases at J, with 8 bases between the two ends. The CDR3 contains 12 residues.

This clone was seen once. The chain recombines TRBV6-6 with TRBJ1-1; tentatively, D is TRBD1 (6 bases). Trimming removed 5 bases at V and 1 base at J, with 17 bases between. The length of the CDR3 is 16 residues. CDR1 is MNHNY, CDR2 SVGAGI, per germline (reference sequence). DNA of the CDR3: TGTGCCAGCAGTGGGGGCAGGCGGACAACGAACACTGAAGCTTTCTTT. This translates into CASSGGRRTTNTEAFF.

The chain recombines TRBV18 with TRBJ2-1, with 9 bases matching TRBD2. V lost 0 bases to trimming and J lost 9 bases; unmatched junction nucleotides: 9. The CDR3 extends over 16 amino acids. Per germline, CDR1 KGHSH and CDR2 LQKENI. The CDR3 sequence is CASSPPNSGGYGEQFF. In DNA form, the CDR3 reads TGTGCCAGCTCACCACCGAATAGCGGGGGATATGGTGAGCAGTTCTTC.

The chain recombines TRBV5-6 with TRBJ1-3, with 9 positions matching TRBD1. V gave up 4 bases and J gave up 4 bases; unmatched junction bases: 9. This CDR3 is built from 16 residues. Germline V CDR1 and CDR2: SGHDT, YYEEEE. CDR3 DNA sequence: TGTGCCAGCAGCGGTCCCGGGACAGGGTCGGGAAACACCATATATTTT. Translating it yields CASSGPGTGSGNTIYF.

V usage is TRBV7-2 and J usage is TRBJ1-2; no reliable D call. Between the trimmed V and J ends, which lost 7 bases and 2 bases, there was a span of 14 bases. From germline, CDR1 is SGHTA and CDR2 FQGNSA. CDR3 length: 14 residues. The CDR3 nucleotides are TGTGCCAGCACCCACCCCCGAGGGAACTATGGCTACACCTTC. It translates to CASTHPRGNYGYTF.

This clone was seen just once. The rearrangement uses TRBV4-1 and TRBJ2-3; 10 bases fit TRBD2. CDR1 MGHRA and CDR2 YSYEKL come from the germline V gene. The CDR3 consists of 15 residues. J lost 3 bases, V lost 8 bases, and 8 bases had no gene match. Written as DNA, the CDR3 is TGCGCCAGCCGAAGAACTAGCGGGGAAACAGATACGCAGTATTTT. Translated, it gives CASRRTSGETDTQYF.

The CDR3 protein is CAISASGTGVNEQYF. The DNA for the CDR3 is TGTGCCATCAGTGCTTCGGGGACAGGGGTTAACGAGCAGTACTTC. The genes are TRBV10-3 and TRBJ2-7; the match to TRBD1 covers 10 bases. This CDR3 spans 15 amino acids. Germline trimming cut 4 bases from V and 5 bases from J; bases unmatched to any gene: 8. Looked up from germline, CDR1 is ENHRY and CDR2 is SYGVKD.

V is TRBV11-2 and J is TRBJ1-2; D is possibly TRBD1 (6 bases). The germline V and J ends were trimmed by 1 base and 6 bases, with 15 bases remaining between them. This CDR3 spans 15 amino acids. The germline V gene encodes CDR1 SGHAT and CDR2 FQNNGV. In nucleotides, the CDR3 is TGTGCCAGCAGCTTAGCTTGGTTGACAGGCAATGGCTACACCTTC. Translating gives CASSLAWLTGNGYTF.

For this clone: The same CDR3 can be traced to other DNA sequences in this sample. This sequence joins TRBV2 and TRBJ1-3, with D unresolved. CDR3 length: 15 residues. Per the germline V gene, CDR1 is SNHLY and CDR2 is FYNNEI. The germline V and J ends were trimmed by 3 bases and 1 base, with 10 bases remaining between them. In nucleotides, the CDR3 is TGTGCCAGCAGTGACCAGCGATCTTCTGGAAACACCATATATTTT. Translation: CASSDQRSSGNTIYF.

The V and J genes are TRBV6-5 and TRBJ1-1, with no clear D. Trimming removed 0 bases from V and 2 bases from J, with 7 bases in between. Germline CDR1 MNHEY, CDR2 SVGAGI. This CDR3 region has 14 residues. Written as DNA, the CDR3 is TGTGCCAGCAGTTACTCGGAGGCAAACACTGAAGCTTTCTTT. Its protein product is CASSYSEANTEAFF.

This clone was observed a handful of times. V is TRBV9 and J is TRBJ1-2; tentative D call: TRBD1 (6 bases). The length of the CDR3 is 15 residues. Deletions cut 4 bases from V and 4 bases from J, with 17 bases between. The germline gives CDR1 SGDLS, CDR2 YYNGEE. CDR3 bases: TGTGCCAGCAGCCCCGGCCCAGGGGACGGCTATGGCTACACCTTC. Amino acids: CASSPGPGDGYGYTF. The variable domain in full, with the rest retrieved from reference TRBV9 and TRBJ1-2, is DSGVTQTPKHLITATGQRVTLRCSPRSGDLSVYWYQQSLDQGLQFLIQYYNGEERAKGNILERFSAQQFPDLHSELNLSSLELGDSALYFCASSPGPGDGYGYTFGSGTRLTVV.

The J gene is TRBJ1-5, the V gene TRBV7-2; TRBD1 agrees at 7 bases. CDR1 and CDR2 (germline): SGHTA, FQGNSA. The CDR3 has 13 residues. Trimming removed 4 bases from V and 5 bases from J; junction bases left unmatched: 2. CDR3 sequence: CASSSDRDQPQHF. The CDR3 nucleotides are TGTGCCAGCAGCTCTGACAGGGATCAGCCCCAGCATTTT. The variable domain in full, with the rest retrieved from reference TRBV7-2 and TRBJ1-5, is GAGVSQSPSNKVTEKGKDVELRCDPISGHTALYWYRQSLGQGLEFLIYFQGNSAPDKSGLPSDRFSAERTGGSVSTLTIQRTQQEDSAVYLCASSSDRDQPQHFGDGTRLSIL.

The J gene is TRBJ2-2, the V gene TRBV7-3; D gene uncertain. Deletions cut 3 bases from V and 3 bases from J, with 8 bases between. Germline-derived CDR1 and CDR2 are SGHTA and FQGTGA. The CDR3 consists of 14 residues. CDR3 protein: CASSFQRDTGELFF. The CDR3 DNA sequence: TGTGCCAGCAGCTTCCAACGGGACACCGGGGAGCTGTTTTTT.

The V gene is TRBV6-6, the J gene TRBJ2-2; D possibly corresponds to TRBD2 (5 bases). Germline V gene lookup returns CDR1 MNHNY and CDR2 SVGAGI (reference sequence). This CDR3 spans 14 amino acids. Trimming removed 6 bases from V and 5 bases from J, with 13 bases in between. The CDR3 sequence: CASRLFEGTGELFF. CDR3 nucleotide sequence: TGTGCCAGCAGGCTCTTCGAGGGAACCGGGGAGCTGTTTTTT.

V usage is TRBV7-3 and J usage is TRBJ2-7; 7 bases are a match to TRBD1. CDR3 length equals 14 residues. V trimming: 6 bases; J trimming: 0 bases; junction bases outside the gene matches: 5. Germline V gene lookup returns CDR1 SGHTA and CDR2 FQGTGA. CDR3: CASRSTGSSYEQYF. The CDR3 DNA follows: TGTGCCAGCAGGTCGACAGGGAGCTCCTACGAGCAGTACTTC.

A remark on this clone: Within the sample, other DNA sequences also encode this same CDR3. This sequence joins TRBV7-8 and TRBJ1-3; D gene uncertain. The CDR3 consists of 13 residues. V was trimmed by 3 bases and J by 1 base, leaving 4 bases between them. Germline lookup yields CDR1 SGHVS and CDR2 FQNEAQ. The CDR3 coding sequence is TGTGCCAGCAGCTTCTTGTCTGGAAACACCATATATTTT. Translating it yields CASSFLSGNTIYF.

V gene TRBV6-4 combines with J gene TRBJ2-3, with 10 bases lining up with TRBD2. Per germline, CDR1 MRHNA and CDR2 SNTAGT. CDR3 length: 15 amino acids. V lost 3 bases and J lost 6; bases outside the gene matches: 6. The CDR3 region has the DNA TGTGCCAGCAGTGAAAAAGCGGGAGGGCCCGATACGCAGTATTTT. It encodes CASSEKAGGPDTQYF.

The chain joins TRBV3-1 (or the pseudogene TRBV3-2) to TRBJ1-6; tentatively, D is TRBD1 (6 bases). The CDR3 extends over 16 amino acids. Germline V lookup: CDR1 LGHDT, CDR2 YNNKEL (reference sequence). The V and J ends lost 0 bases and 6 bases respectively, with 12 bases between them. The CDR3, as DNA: TGTGCCAGCAGCCAAGACAGGGGAAGGGGTAATTCACCCCTCCACTTT. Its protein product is CASSQDRGRGNSPLHF.